This TCR beta chain stems from a study of OX40 agonist ivuxolimab in advanced cancers. Libraries were prepared by immunoSEQ multiplex PCR; TCRdb keeps only in-frame clonotypes and omits some of them. The sample lists 60,000 or so clones; 86% were seen once. Trimming took off 3 bases at V and 5 bases at J, with 8 bases between the two ends. This CDR3 has 12 amino acids. Germline V CDR1 and CDR2: GTSNPN, SVGIG (reference sequence). V gene TRBV30 combines with J gene TRBJ2-1; possibly TRBD1 or TRBD2 for D (6 bases each). Sequences were derived from CD4+ or CD8+ T cells sorted from blood, sampled in a trial of the OX40 agonist ivuxolimab. The TCR was taken from an adult with an advanced solid tumor such as melanoma, head and neck, liver or kidney cancer. In DNA, the CDR3 is TGTGCCTGGAGCGGGGGCAACAATGAGCAGTTCTTC. Translating it yields CAWSGGNNEQFF.